These 16 T cell receptor beta chains originate from one sample sequenced in a study of T cells in Graves' hyperthyroidism and ophthalmopathy. RNA transcripts provided the source from which TCR beta CDR3 regions were amplified. HTBI primers drove first-round RT-PCR of the TCR CDR3. TCRdb reprocessed the multiplex PCR reads via MiXCR and lists one record per CDR3 protein. The table shows hundreds of thousands of distinct CDR3 sequences, with around a sixth occurring only once. The sample comprised blood. The origin of the receptors is a woman in her forties or fifties with Graves' hyperthyroidism that later progressed to Graves' ophthalmopathy.

This clonotype has ten or more counts. J is TRBJ2-3 and V is TRBV20-1; D may be TRBD2 (5 bases). Germline V CDR1 and CDR2: DFQATT, SNEGSKA (reference sequence). CDR3 length: 14 residues. Trimming removed 4 bases at V and 12 bases at J, with 23 bases between. DNA of the CDR3: TGCAGTGCTACCCTGAACCGGGGAGCGCTGAGCCAGTATTTT. Protein product: CSATLNRGALSQYF.

This clonotype was observed at least ten times. The gene calls are TRBV11-1 and TRBJ1-2, with D hard to call. CDR3 size: 15 residues. Per the germline V gene, CDR1 is SGHAT and CDR2 is FQDESV (reference sequence). V was trimmed by 2 bases and J by 0 bases, leaving 10 bases between them. CDR3 coding DNA: TGTGCCAGCAGCTTATATGCGGCTTCTAACTATGGCTACACCTTC. Its translation is CASSLYAASNYGYTF. Together with reference TRBV11-1 and TRBJ1-2, the CDR3 gives the full variable domain: EAEVAQSPRYKITEKSQAVAFWCDPISGHATLYWYRQILGQGPELLVQFQDESVVDDSQLPKDRFSAERLKGVDSTLKIQPAELGDSAMYLCASSLYAASNYGYTFGSGTRLTVV.

This clonotype came up many times. The chain couples TRBV2 to TRBJ2-1, with D uncertain. This CDR3 region has 13 residues. V lost 0 bases and J lost 8, with 8 bases in between. Germline V CDR1 and CDR2: SNHLY, FYNNEI. The CDR3 here is CASSEAWVDEQFF. In nucleotides, the CDR3 is TGTGCCAGCAGTGAAGCTTGGGTAGATGAGCAGTTCTTC.

The V gene is TRBV19, the J gene TRBJ2-1; 10 positions match TRBD2. V shed 5 bases and J 9 bases; nucleotides not matched to a gene: 10. The CDR3 totals 15 residues. Germline loops: CDR1 LNHDA, CDR2 SQIVND (reference sequence). The CDR3 DNA reads TGTGCCAGTAGTCCCCCCCTACTAGCGGGGATTGAGCAGTTCTTC. This translates into CASSPPLLAGIEQFF.

This clonotype was counted between two and nine times. Given a much more abundant clone one base away, this may be a read error. The chain carries TRBV13 and TRBJ1-1; D is unclear. CDR1 and CDR2 (germline): PRHDT, FYEKMQ (reference sequence). The CDR3 spans 12 residues. V was clipped by 5 bases and J by 11 bases, with 15 bases between them. For the CDR3, the DNA is TGTGCCAGCAGCGCCCGTCCCGAGACGGCTTTCTTT. It translates to CASSARPETAFF.

This clonotype was counted ten times or more. The chain joins TRBV12-5 to TRBJ2-6; D call uncertain. Germline CDR1 LGHNT, CDR2 FRNRAP. CDR3 size: 14 residues. V lost 4 bases and J 1 base, leaving 5 bases between the germline ends. In DNA form, the CDR3 reads TGTGCTAGTGGTTCGAGTTCTGGGGCCAACGTCCTGACTTTC. This gives the protein CASGSSSGANVLTF.

Concerning this clonotype: The junction departs from germline at one end; a sequencing error may be responsible. V and J are TRBV6-1 and TRBJ1-1; TRBD1 is a possible D gene (6 bases). The CDR3 loop spans 15 amino acids. Looked up from germline, CDR1 is MNHNS and CDR2 is SASEGT. The DNA for the CDR3 is TGTGCCAGCAGTGAAAGGTGGACAGAACACACTGAAGCTTCCTTT. This codes for CASSERWTEHTEASF.

This clonotype was seen many times. CDR3 nucleotides: TGTGCCAGCAGTGATAACCAAGTAGGTCAGCCCCAGCATTTT. Translating gives CASSDNQVGQPQHF. This chain links TRBV6-1 with TRBJ1-5, with D unresolved. Germline CDR1 is MNHNS and CDR2 is SASEGT. The CDR3 runs 14 residues. V gave up 3 bases and J gave up 6 bases, with 12 bases separating them.

CDR3 residues: CASLSYEAFF. Here the CDR3 DNA reads TGTGCCAGCTTAAGCTATGAAGCTTTCTTT. The chain employs TRBV6-2 or TRBV6-3 and TRBJ1-1; no firm D call. The CDR3 spans 10 residues. Trimming left V 8 bases short and J 7 bases short, with 8 bases between. Germline assignment: CDR1 MNHEY and CDR2 SVGEGT.

This clonotype was detected a few times. The V call is TRBV6-1, the J call TRBJ2-3; maybe TRBD2 (6 bases). This CDR3 has 15 residues. Germline values: CDR1 MNHNS, CDR2 SASEGT. Trimming removed 4 bases from V and 6 bases from J, with 17 bases in between. The CDR3 sequence is CASSVVGSGGDTQYF. As DNA, the CDR3 is TGTGCCAGCAGTGTTGTGGGAAGTGGAGGGGATACGCAGTATTTT.

This clonotype has at least ten counts. The chain recombines TRBV6-1 with TRBJ1-1; possible D gene TRBD1, 5 bases. From germline, CDR1 is MNHNS and CDR2 SASEGT. Trimming stripped 6 bases from V and 0 bases from J, with 14 bases between. The CDR3 is 15 residues long. The CDR3 sequence: CASSTTRGVNTEAFF. DNA for the CDR3: TGTGCCAGCAGCACGACCCGGGGGGTGAACACTGAAGCTTTCTTT.

This clonotype has a handful of counts. This chain connects TRBV24-1 to TRBJ1-5; 11 bases are shared with TRBD1. CDR3 length: 17 amino acids. Germline assignment: CDR1 KGHDR and CDR2 SFDVKD. The junction had 10 bases not matched to a gene; V was cut back by 4 bases and J by 6 bases. In DNA form, the CDR3 reads TGTGCCACCAGTGAGTCGGACAGGGGGCGGAGGCGTCAGCCCCAGCATTTT. Encoded protein: CATSESDRGRRRQPQHF.

There are many counts of this clonotype. This chain uses TRBV7-3 with TRBJ1-1; D possibly corresponds to TRBD1 (5 bases). CDR1 and CDR2 from the germline V gene are SGHTA and FQGTGA. The CDR3 is 13 residues long. The V and J ends lost 3 bases and 5 bases respectively, with 10 bases between them. The CDR3 reads CASSFLGGTEAFF. In DNA form, the CDR3 reads TGTGCCAGCAGCTTCCTTGGGGGAACTGAAGCTTTCTTT.

This clonotype was counted between two and nine times. The rearrangement joins TRBV14 to TRBJ2-7; D is undetermined. Germline CDR1 reads SGHDN; CDR2 reads FVKESK. The CDR3 consists of 16 residues. V lost 0 bases and J 4 bases, leaving 16 bases between the germline ends. CDR3 sequence reads: CASSQDNYGVSYEQYF. The CDR3 nucleotides are TGTGCCAGCAGCCAAGATAATTATGGGGTCTCTTACGAGCAGTACTTC.

This chain links TRBV11-2 with TRBJ1-1; 8 bases match TRBD1. Germline V gene lookup returns CDR1 SGHAT and CDR2 FQNNGV. The CDR3 is 15 amino acids. V lost 4 bases to trimming and J lost 4 bases; unmatched junction nucleotides: 8. CDR3 sequence reads: CASSYTGGPSTEAFF. In DNA, the CDR3 is TGTGCCAGCAGCTACACAGGGGGGCCTAGCACTGAAGCTTTCTTT.

This clonotype occurred many times. The gene calls are TRBV13 and TRBJ1-2, with 11 bases matching TRBD1. Germline V gives CDR1 PRHDT, CDR2 FYEKMQ (reference sequence). There are 14 residues in the CDR3. V was clipped by 6 bases and J by 2 bases; unmatched bases: 2. CDR3 sequence: CASRRTGGNYGYTF. As DNA, the CDR3 is TGTGCCAGCAGACGGACAGGGGGCAACTATGGCTACACCTTC.